The clone carrying this TCR beta chain has just a few counts. Antigen specificity is unknown. The sample comes from a study of T cell repertoires in cytomegalovirus infection. Overall study context: CMV epitopes used comprised recently identified HLA-C-restricted ones and well-studied HLA-B-restricted ones. Signatures in public TCR beta sequences pointed to both CMV infection and matching HLA type.

CDR3 length: 15 amino acids. Germline CDR1 reads SGHTA; CDR2 reads FQGNSA. The V and J ends lost 3 bases and 1 base respectively, with 13 bases between them. Using its own MiXCR run on the reads, TCRdb lists one record per CDR3 protein. The sample has 450,000 to 600,000 distinct CDR3 sequences; more than 40% are singletons. Study-level points and caveats: Accumulated public TCR beta family frequency recognized individuals carrying CMV together with the relevant HLA. There were HLA-C-restricted CMV-specific TCR beta clonotypes dominating the ex vivo response.

This chain links TRBV7-2 with TRBJ2-7; D is possibly TRBD1 (5 bases). The sample here was cultured PBMCs, taken from culture after CMV antigen stimulation. The sequence was collected from a human donor in good health (CMV status not recorded). Some clones in this sample may be carry-over from other donors' samples. The CDR3: CASSFVHRWSYEQYF. The DNA for the CDR3 is TGTGCCAGCAGCTTCGTGCACAGGTGGTCCTACGAGCAGTACTTC.